Below, 21 T cell receptor beta chains from the same sample are listed, as sequenced in a study of monozygotic twins with inflammatory bowel disease (dated by TCRdb to about 2019). Receptor amplification or capture employed 5' RACE. Sequencing took place on an Illumina HiSeq 2500. After reprocessing by TCRdb, each CDR3 protein sequence is one entry, and no DNA is given. The sample table on file contains 140,000 to 150,000 distinct CDR3 sequences. The top ten constitute roughly 1.2% of the sample. The sequencing sample was made of blood. All receptors derive from a human donor with ulcerative colitis or Crohn's disease, or a healthy co-twin of an affected twin (not recorded which).

This chain uses TRBV28 with TRBJ2-3. Germline V gene sequence: CDR1 MDHEN, CDR2 SYDVKM. The CDR3 consists of 17 residues. This CDR3 is CASSLSEQQTSTDTQYF.

This chain uses TRBV7-3 with TRBJ2-7; the D gene TCRdb calls, TRBD1, cannot be checked with no DNA. The CDR3 length is 12 residues. From germline, CDR1 is SGHTA and CDR2 FQGTGA. The CDR3 protein is CAGSQDRGQQYF.

The chain joins TRBV20-1 to TRBJ2-1; TCRdb's D call of TRBD1 is untestable without DNA. CDR1 is DFQATT, CDR2 SNEGSKA, per germline (reference sequence). The CDR3 is 14 amino acids. CDR3 amino acids: CSARDGTGKYEQFF.

The chain couples TRBV20-1 to TRBJ1-2; TCRdb gives TRBD1 as the D gene, but with no DNA this cannot be confirmed. Germline V lookup: CDR1 DFQATT, CDR2 SNEGSKA (reference sequence). The CDR3 has 15 amino acids. The CDR3 loop reads CSADPPGQGNYGYTF.

The CDR3 sequence is CASSFAGTGEAFF. The rearrangement links TRBV7-3 to TRBJ1-1; TCRdb's assignment of TRBD1 cannot be checked, as there is no DNA. The CDR3 is 13 amino acids. Germline CDR1 is SGHTA and CDR2 is FQGTGA.

V gene TRBV5-1 combines with J gene TRBJ2-5; TCRdb lists TRBD2, though no DNA is available to test this call. The CDR3 is 17 residues long. Germline loops: CDR1 SGHRS, CDR2 YFSETQ. This chain's CDR3 is CASSQPGTSTSQETQYF.

The genes are TRBV6-1 and TRBJ1-3; there is no DNA to check the TCRdb D call of TRBD1. This CDR3 has 16 amino acids. Germline V gene lookup returns CDR1 MNHNS and CDR2 SASEGT. The chain's CDR3 is CASSEGGISSGNTIYF.

The chain recombines TRBV5-1 with TRBJ1-5; the D call of TRBD1 rests on TCRdb alone, since no DNA is present to check it. Germline assignment: CDR1 SGHRS and CDR2 YFSETQ. There are 15 residues in the CDR3. The CDR3 loop reads CASSYGTGRNQPQHF.

The rearrangement links TRBV7-3 to TRBJ2-1; TCRdb reports TRBD1, a call that lacks DNA to check it against. Germline-derived CDR1 and CDR2 are SGHTA and FQGTGA. The CDR3 extends over 12 amino acids. The chain's CDR3 is CASSSDRNEQFF. Based on the CDR3 plus reference TRBV7-3 and TRBJ2-1, the full variable domain is GAGVSQTPSNKVTEKGKYVELRCDPISGHTALYWYRQSLGQGPEFLIYFQGTGAADDSGLPNDRFFAVRPEGSVSTLKIQRTERGDSAVYLCASSSDRNEQFFGPGTRLTVL.

V is TRBV7-2 and J is TRBJ2-1. The CDR3 loop spans 13 amino acids. Germline V gives CDR1 SGHTA, CDR2 FQGNSA. The CDR3 here is CASSLSIFNEQFF.

V usage is TRBV30 and J usage is TRBJ2-2; checking the TCRdb D call of TRBD1 is not possible without DNA. The germline V gene has CDR1 GTSNPN and CDR2 SVGIG (reference sequence). This CDR3 region has 18 residues. The CDR3 loop reads CAWTGARTGVRGTGELFF.

This rearrangement joins TRBV7-3 to TRBJ2-1; the D gene TCRdb calls, TRBD2, cannot be checked with no DNA. The CDR3 covers 18 residues. Germline-derived CDR1 and CDR2 are SGHTA and FQGTGA. The CDR3 protein is CASSLRPPRLAGDNEQFF. Complete variable domain (other parts from reference TRBV7-3 and TRBJ2-1): GAGVSQTPSNKVTEKGKYVELRCDPISGHTALYWYRQSLGQGPEFLIYFQGTGAADDSGLPNDRFFAVRPEGSVSTLKIQRTERGDSAVYLCASSLRPPRLAGDNEQFFGPGTRLTVL.

The genes are TRBV7-8 and TRBJ1-3. Germline values: CDR1 SGHVS, CDR2 FQNEAQ. The length of the CDR3 is 13 residues. Here the CDR3 reads CASSLDSGNTIYF.

The chain recombines TRBV5-1 with TRBJ2-3; there is no DNA to check the TCRdb D call of TRBD1. The CDR3 consists of 14 residues. Germline CDR1 is SGHRS and CDR2 is YFSETQ. The CDR3 here is CASIPWGNTDTQYF.

The chain joins TRBV5-6 to TRBJ1-5. The CDR3 has 16 residues. CDR1 and CDR2 (germline): SGHDT, YYEEEE. This CDR3 is CASSFNRRSSNQPQHF.

This chain joins TRBV7-2 and TRBJ2-5; TCRdb's assignment of TRBD1 cannot be checked, as there is no DNA. The CDR3 length is 16 residues. CDR1 is SGHTA and CDR2 is FQGNSA in the germline V gene. This CDR3 is CASSPAPAGLQETQYF.

The CDR3 sequence: CASSFQGGTEAFF. The V and J genes are TRBV5-4 and TRBJ1-1; TCRdb indicates TRBD1, and absent DNA this call remains unverified. From germline, CDR1 is SGHNT and CDR2 YYREEE (reference sequence). The CDR3 is 13 residues long.

The V and J genes are TRBV9 and TRBJ2-7; TCRdb proposes TRBD1, but this gene call is untestable without DNA. This CDR3 is 14 amino acids long. The V gene's germline CDR1 is SGDLS and CDR2 YYNGEE. CDR3 loop: CASSSGQRTYEQYF.

This chain connects TRBV7-3 to TRBJ2-1; without DNA, the TCRdb call of TRBD2 cannot be checked. The CDR3 is 17 amino acids. Per the germline V gene, CDR1 is SGHTA and CDR2 is FQGTGA. CDR3 residues: CASSFEGSGSSRNEQFF.

The chain uses TRBV15 and TRBJ1-1; TCRdb proposes TRBD1, but this gene call is untestable without DNA. There are 17 residues in the CDR3. Per the germline V gene, CDR1 is LNHNV and CDR2 is YYDKDF (reference sequence). CDR3 region: CATSRDRFGQLNTEAFF.

The chain links TRBV6-5 to TRBJ2-7; absent DNA, TCRdb's TRBD1 call cannot be checked. Germline lookup yields CDR1 MNHEY and CDR2 SVGAGI. The CDR3 consists of 15 residues. The CDR3 loop is CASSYRGGQTYEQYF.